This T cell receptor (beta chain) stems from a study of technical replicates of blood from several donors. Sequencing was performed with immunoSEQ multiplex PCR; in TCRdb, only in-frame clones are kept and a portion is missing. Among around 74,000 clones listed, 80% to 90% were seen once. In germline, CDR1 is MNHEY, CDR2 SVGAGI. The ends were cut back, 7 bases at V and 0 bases at J, with 10 bases in the middle. The CDR3 is 14 residues long. The chain carries TRBV6-5 and TRBJ1-3; weak D call: TRBD1 (6 bases). What was sequenced was PBMCs. The source of this sequence is a human donor in good health. Some clones in this sample may be carry-over from other donors' samples. The chain's CDR3 is CASKDSVSGNTIYF. The CDR3 DNA reads TGTGCCAGCAAGGACAGTGTCTCTGGAAACACCATATATTTT.